This note documents a single T cell receptor beta chain sequence. These data originate in a study of shared clonotypes between healthy human individuals. Germline CDR1 is SGHTA and CDR2 is FQGNSA. With 5 bases clipped from V and 8 bases from J, the junction kept 10 bases outside the gene matches. CDR3 length: 16 amino acids. Sequencing used immunoSEQ multiplex PCR; TCRdb keeps in-frame clones, though not all of them. The profile covers some 2,500,000 clones, with roughly 93% appearing a single time and about 0.39% taken by the ten largest. The clonotype originates from a man younger than 30 in good health. Some clones in this sample may be carry-over from other donors' samples. The V gene is TRBV7-2, the J gene TRBJ2-1; 12 nucleotides line up with TRBD2. Specimen: naive CD4+ T cells from PBMCs. Subset of the sample: CD45RA+ positively selected. The CDR3 region is CASSPPGLAGGHEQFF. The DNA for the CDR3 is TGTGCCAGCAGCCCGCCAGGGCTAGCGGGAGGGCATGAGCAGTTCTTC.